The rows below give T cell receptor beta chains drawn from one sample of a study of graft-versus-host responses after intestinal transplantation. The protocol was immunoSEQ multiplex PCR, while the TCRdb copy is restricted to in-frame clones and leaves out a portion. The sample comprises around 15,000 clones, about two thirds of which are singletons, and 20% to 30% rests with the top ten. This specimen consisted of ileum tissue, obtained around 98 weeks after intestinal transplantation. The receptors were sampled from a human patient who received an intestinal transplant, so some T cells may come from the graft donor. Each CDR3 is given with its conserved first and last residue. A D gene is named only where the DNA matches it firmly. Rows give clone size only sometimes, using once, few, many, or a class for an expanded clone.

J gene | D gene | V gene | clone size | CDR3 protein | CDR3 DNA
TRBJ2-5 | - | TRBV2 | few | CASSWVSQETQYF | TGTGCCAGCAGTTGGGTCTCCCAAGAGACCCAGTACTTC
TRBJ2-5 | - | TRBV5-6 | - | CASSLLGEGGQETQYF | TGTGCCAGCAGCTTGTTAGGGGAAGGGGGTCAAGAGACCCAGTACTTC
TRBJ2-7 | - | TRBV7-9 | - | CASSLGLLPYEQYF | TGTGCCAGCAGCTTAGGACTACTTCCCTACGAGCAGTACTTC
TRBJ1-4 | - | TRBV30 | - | CAWSGGGTNEKLFF | TGTGCCTGGAGTGGCGGGGGGACTAATGAAAAACTGTTTTTT
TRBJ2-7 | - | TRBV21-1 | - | CASSKALDRGRFHEQYF | TGTGCCAGCAGCAAAGCGCTGGACAGGGGGCGCTTCCACGAGCAGTACTTC
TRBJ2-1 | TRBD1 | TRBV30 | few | CALIGARGLYNEQFF | TGTGCCCTTATAGGGGCCAGGGGGCTCTACAATGAGCAGTTCTTC
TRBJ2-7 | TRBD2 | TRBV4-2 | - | CASSTAGLGATYEQYF | TGTGCCAGCAGCACCGCCGGACTAGGCGCTACCTACGAGCAGTACTTC
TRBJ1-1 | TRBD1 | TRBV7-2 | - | CASSFGQGDLGTEAFF | TGTGCCAGCAGCTTCGGACAGGGGGATCTGGGCACTGAAGCTTTCTTT
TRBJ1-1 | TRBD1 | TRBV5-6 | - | CASSLGDSEAFF | TGTGCCAGCAGCTTGGGGGACAGTGAAGCTTTCTTT
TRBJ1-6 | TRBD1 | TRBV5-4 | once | CASRTGGSSPLHF | TGTGCCAGCCGGACAGGGGGATCTTCACCCCTCCACTTT
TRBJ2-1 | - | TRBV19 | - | CASSQQGVTDEQFF | TGTGCCAGTAGCCAACAGGGAGTTACTGATGAGCAGTTCTTC
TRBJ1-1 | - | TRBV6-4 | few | CASSWNTEAFF | TGTGCCAGCAGTTGGAACACTGAAGCTTTCTTT
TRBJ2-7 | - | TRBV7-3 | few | CASSTGPTSYEQYF | TGTGCCAGCAGCACCGGACCGACCTCCTACGAGCAGTACTTC
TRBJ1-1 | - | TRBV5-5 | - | CASSLLDAEAFF | TGTGCCAGCAGCCTACTCGACGCTGAAGCTTTCTTT
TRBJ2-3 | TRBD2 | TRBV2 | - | CASINGRNTDTQYF | TGTGCCAGCATTAACGGGAGGAACACAGATACGCAGTATTTT